The 29 T cell receptor beta chains given below trace back to one sample, sequenced in a study of OX40 agonist ivuxolimab in advanced cancers. Sequencing used immunoSEQ multiplex PCR; TCRdb keeps in-frame clones, though not all of them. Of about 42,000 clones listed, 82% were seen once; the top ten hold approximately 25%. Sample: CD4+ or CD8+ T cells sorted from blood, taken in a trial of the OX40 agonist ivuxolimab. These receptors were obtained from an adult with an advanced solid tumor such as melanoma, head and neck, liver or kidney cancer.

The rearrangement joins TRBV9 to TRBJ2-1; TRBD1 is a possible D gene (6 bases). Germline lookup yields CDR1 SGDLS and CDR2 YYNGEE. This CDR3 is 17 amino acids long. The V end was cut by 5 bases, the J end by 1 base, with 19 bases between. Here the CDR3 reads CASSPTGHSLSYNEQFF. The CDR3 bases are TGTGCCAGCAGTCCAACGGGACACTCCCTTTCCTACAATGAGCAGTTCTTC.

Only a few counts were recorded for this clone. The chain carries TRBV29-1 and TRBJ1-1; D gene unclear. Trimming left V 4 bases short and J 0 bases short, with 9 bases between. Looked up from germline, CDR1 is SQVTM and CDR2 is ANQGSEA. CDR3 length equals 13 residues. The CDR3 sequence is CSVGAGMNTEAFF. CDR3 nucleotide sequence: TGCAGCGTTGGGGCAGGCATGAACACTGAAGCTTTCTTT.

The J gene is TRBJ2-2, the V gene TRBV9; the D call may be TRBD1 or TRBD2 (6 bases each). The germline CDR1 and CDR2 sequences are SGDLS and YYNGEE. V was clipped by 0 bases and J by 4 bases, with 16 bases between them. There are 17 residues in the CDR3. The CDR3 protein is CASSVEGGGDLTGELFF. In DNA form, the CDR3 reads TGTGCCAGCAGCGTAGAGGGGGGCGGGGACCTCACCGGGGAGCTGTTTTTT.

The genes are TRBV10-3 and TRBJ2-1; 8 nucleotides align to TRBD1. The CDR3 totals 16 residues. V lost 2 bases, J lost 5 bases, and 8 bases stayed unmatched. Looked up from germline, CDR1 is ENHRY and CDR2 is SYGVKD. DNA of the CDR3: TGTGCCATCAGTGAGAACACGGGACAGGTTAACAATGAGCAGTTCTTC. Its translation: CAISENTGQVNNEQFF.

The chain links TRBV5-4 to TRBJ1-1, with TRBD1 matching over 8 bases. J was trimmed by 1 base and V by 4 bases; bases with no gene match: 6. CDR1 and CDR2 from the germline V gene are SGHNT and YYREEE (reference sequence). The CDR3 is 15 residues long. The CDR3 spells CASSRQGWANTEAFF. The CDR3 DNA follows: TGTGCCAGCAGCCGACAGGGGTGGGCGAACACTGAAGCTTTCTTT.

The chain carries TRBV7-2 and TRBJ2-3; 9 positions match TRBD2. The germline CDR1 and CDR2 sequences are SGHTA and FQGNSA. This CDR3 is built from 15 residues. V trimming: 6 bases; J trimming: 3 bases; junction bases outside the gene matches: 7. CDR3 sequence: CASSYNSGRTDTQYF. CDR3 coding DNA: TGTGCCAGCAGTTATAATAGCGGGAGAACAGATACGCAGTATTTT.

The chain combines TRBV7-3 with TRBJ2-3; either TRBD1 or TRBD2 may supply D (5 bases each). The CDR3 covers 14 residues. Germline V lookup: CDR1 SGHTA, CDR2 FQGTGA. V was pared by 2 bases and J by 0 bases, with 6 bases between. The CDR3 DNA reads as TGTGCCAGCAGCTTAGGGACGAGCACAGATACGCAGTATTTT. This codes for CASSLGTSTDTQYF.

This chain links TRBV7-2 with TRBJ2-3; 7 bases agree with TRBD2. Trimming took 4 bases from V and 0 from J; bases not matched to a gene: 4. Per the germline V gene, CDR1 is SGHTA and CDR2 is FQGNSA. This CDR3 is built from 15 residues. The CDR3 loop is CASSSAAGSTDTQYF. The CDR3 coding sequence is TGTGCCAGCAGCTCCGCAGCGGGAAGCACAGATACGCAGTATTTT.

In its sample, this clone was seen a few times. J is TRBJ2-7 and V is TRBV11-1; 7 nucleotides match TRBD2. Germline V gene lookup returns CDR1 SGHAT and CDR2 FQDESV (reference sequence). The CDR3 sequence is 13 residues long. J gave up 6 bases and V 4 bases, and 6 bases lay outside the gene matches. DNA of the CDR3: TGTGCCAGCAGCTCCTTGCGGGAGTTCGAGCAGTACTTC. It encodes CASSSLREFEQYF.

V gene TRBV19 combines with J gene TRBJ2-7, with D possibly being TRBD1 (5 bases). Germline lookup yields CDR1 LNHDA and CDR2 SQIVND (reference sequence). The CDR3 consists of 14 residues. V shed 3 bases and J shed 2 bases, with 11 bases lying between them. The CDR3 bases are TGTGCCAGTAGTATCTCGACAGCAACCTACGAGCAGTACTTC. Amino acid sequence: CASSISTATYEQYF. The whole variable domain, remainder taken from reference TRBV19 and TRBJ2-7, is DGGITQSPKYLFRKEGQNVTLSCEQNLNHDAMYWYRQDPGQGLRLIYYSQIVNDFQKGDIAEGYSVSREKKESFPLTVTSAQKNPTAFYLCASSISTATYEQYFGPGTRLTVT.

CDR3 amino acids: CASRVTPTPYNEQFF. DNA for the CDR3: TGCGCCAGCAGAGTGACTCCGACTCCCTACAATGAGCAGTTCTTC. This chain connects TRBV4-1 to TRBJ2-1; D is ambiguous. Germline lookup yields CDR1 MGHRA and CDR2 YSYEKL. The CDR3 covers 15 residues. V shed 6 bases and J shed 2 bases, with 14 bases lying between them.

The chain has TRBV27 and TRBJ2-7; 9 bases agree with TRBD1. V was pared by 7 bases and J by 6 bases, with 10 bases of the junction left unmatched. Germline CDR1 and CDR2: MNHEY and SMNVEV (reference sequence). The CDR3 has 14 residues. Written as DNA, the CDR3 is TGTGCCAGCACCCCCTACAGGGGGCGCGGCGAGCAGTACTTC. This encodes CASTPYRGRGEQYF.

The table lists this clone with a count of one. The CDR3 reads CASSLAREDTQYF. The CDR3 DNA is TGTGCCAGCAGCTTAGCCCGCGAGGATACGCAGTATTTT. The chain links TRBV7-8 to TRBJ2-3; D not certain. Trimming removed 0 bases from V and 6 bases from J, with 7 bases in between. This CDR3 contains 13 residues. Germline V gene sequence: CDR1 SGHVS, CDR2 FQNEAQ.

This clone appeared a few times. This sequence joins TRBV28 and TRBJ2-1; the D is unclear. In germline, CDR1 is MDHEN, CDR2 SYDVKM. The CDR3 contains 16 residues. Trimming pared 2 bases from V and 4 bases from J, leaving 15 bases between. The CDR3 nucleotides are TGTGCCAGCAGTTTAGGTAGGCTAGAGAGTTACAATGAGCAGTTCTTC. This translates into CASSLGRLESYNEQFF.

The rearrangement uses TRBV9 and TRBJ2-3; 10 bases line up with TRBD2. V lost 4 bases, J lost 6 bases, and 5 bases stayed unmatched. CDR1 and CDR2 from the germline V gene are SGDLS and YYNGEE. This CDR3 comprises 14 residues. In DNA form, the CDR3 reads TGTGCCAGCAGCTATAGCGGGGGGTATGATACGCAGTATTTT. Protein product: CASSYSGGYDTQYF.

This rearrangement joins TRBV18 to TRBJ2-4; D remains unclear. V shed 0 bases and J shed 4 bases, with 13 bases lying between them. Germline V gives CDR1 KGHSH, CDR2 LQKENI. The CDR3 totals 16 residues. The CDR3 region is CASSPPGIGRKNIQYF. The DNA of the CDR3 is TGTGCCAGCTCACCACCGGGGATCGGAAGAAAAAACATTCAGTACTTC.

The gene calls are TRBV9 and TRBJ1-1, with D unclear. Germline V gene lookup returns CDR1 SGDLS and CDR2 YYNGEE. V was pared by 3 bases and J by 1 base, with 13 bases between. The CDR3 is made up of 15 amino acids. CDR3 nucleotides: TGTGCCAGCAGCGCAATAGGGATAAGGAACACTGAAGCTTTCTTT. It codes for CASSAIGIRNTEAFF.

This clone was found once. The chain employs TRBV18 and TRBJ2-5; 9 bases are a match to TRBD1. The J segment lost 6 bases and the V segment lost 0 bases, leaving 8 bases of the junction unmatched. The CDR3 is made up of 16 amino acids. Germline CDR1 is KGHSH and CDR2 is LQKENI. Here the CDR3 reads CASSPPTDRGMKTQYF. The CDR3 DNA reads as TGTGCCAGCTCACCACCGACGGACAGGGGTATGAAGACCCAGTACTTC.

This chain links TRBV29-1 with TRBJ1-2; no definite D call. Germline lookup yields CDR1 SQVTM and CDR2 ANQGSEA. This CDR3 has 10 residues. Trimming shortened V by 2 bases and J by 8 bases, and 6 bases separated the two germline ends. The chain's CDR3 is CSVEREGYTF. CDR3 coding DNA: TGCAGCGTTGAAAGGGAGGGCTACACCTTC.

The chain recombines TRBV6-5 with TRBJ1-6, with D perhaps matching TRBD1 (5 bases). Looked up from germline, CDR1 is MNHEY and CDR2 is SVGAGI. CDR3 length: 13 amino acids. Trimming removed 7 bases from V and 7 bases from J, with 11 bases in between. CDR3 loop: CASKPGSNSPLHF. CDR3 coding DNA: TGTGCCAGCAAGCCAGGGTCCAATTCACCCCTCCACTTT.

V usage is TRBV6-5 and J usage is TRBJ2-3; D ambiguous. The V and J ends lost 0 bases and 0 bases respectively, with 7 bases between them. The CDR3 is made up of 15 amino acids. CDR1 MNHEY and CDR2 SVGAGI come from the germline V gene. This chain's CDR3 is CASSYSGWSTDTQYF. The CDR3 region has the DNA TGTGCCAGCAGTTACTCGGGCTGGAGCACAGATACGCAGTATTTT.

The chain uses TRBV10-3 and TRBJ2-7, with TRBD1 matching 10 bases. From germline, CDR1 is ENHRY and CDR2 SYGVKD. With 2 bases clipped from V and 0 bases from J, the junction kept 4 bases outside the gene matches. This CDR3 is 16 amino acids long. The CDR3 sequence is CAISEAGQGSSYEQYF. The CDR3 DNA is TGTGCCATCAGTGAGGCGGGACAGGGGAGCTCCTACGAGCAGTACTTC.

CDR3: CASSYFSGEQYF. CDR3 sequence (DNA): TGTGCCAGCAGTTACTTCTCGGGGGAGCAGTATTTT. This chain joins TRBV6-5 and TRBJ2-3; the D gene is possibly TRBD2 (6 bases). CDR1 and CDR2 from the germline V gene are MNHEY and SVGAGI. V dropped 1 base and J dropped 11 bases, with 10 bases sitting between them. The CDR3 runs to 12 residues.

This clone was seen just once. The gene calls are TRBV6-5 and TRBJ1-5; D remains unclear. Per germline, CDR1 MNHEY and CDR2 SVGAGI. This CDR3 comprises 14 residues. Trimming stripped 5 bases from V and 2 bases from J, with 10 bases between. This CDR3 is CASSLLLGNQPQHF. As DNA, the CDR3 is TGTGCCAGCAGTCTCCTTCTGGGCAATCAGCCCCAGCATTTT.

CDR3 coding DNA: TGTGCCAGCAGCCCGTTGGGGGGTGGAGAGACCCAGTACTTC. This encodes CASSPLGGGETQYF. This rearrangement joins TRBV7-9 to TRBJ2-5; a weak D match, TRBD2 (6 bases). Germline V gives CDR1 SEHNR, CDR2 FQNEAQ (reference sequence). V dropped 5 bases and J dropped 4 bases, with 14 bases sitting between them. This CDR3 spans 14 amino acids.

Many counts were recorded for this clone. This chain connects TRBV5-5 to TRBJ2-7, with 11 nucleotides matching TRBD2. With 0 bases clipped from V and 7 bases from J, the junction kept 3 bases outside the gene matches. From germline, CDR1 is SGHKS and CDR2 YYEKEE (reference sequence). This CDR3 has 14 amino acids. CDR3 DNA sequence: TGTGCCAGCAGCTTGGGACTAGCGGGACGGGAGCAGTACTTC. Translated, it gives CASSLGLAGREQYF.

V and J are TRBV7-9 and TRBJ1-5; TRBD1 matches 9 bases. This CDR3 spans 16 amino acids. CDR1 is SEHNR and CDR2 is FQNEAQ in the germline V gene (reference sequence). With 5 bases clipped from V and 4 bases from J, the junction kept 9 bases outside the gene matches. This CDR3 reads CASSTAAGTGNQPQHF. In DNA, the CDR3 is TGTGCCAGCAGCACCGCGGCCGGGACAGGGAATCAGCCCCAGCATTTT.

The J gene is TRBJ2-3, the V gene TRBV28; perhaps TRBD2 as D (5 bases). Trimming stripped 0 bases from V and 1 base from J, with 11 bases between. This CDR3 region has 16 residues. Germline V gene lookup returns CDR1 MDHEN and CDR2 SYDVKM. The CDR3 sequence: CASSLWSLRGTDTQYF. The CDR3 DNA is TGTGCCAGCAGTTTATGGTCCCTGCGGGGCACAGATACGCAGTATTTT.

V gene TRBV28 combines with J gene TRBJ1-5; D is possibly TRBD1 (6 bases). The germline CDR1 and CDR2 sequences are MDHEN and SYDVKM. The V and J ends lost 6 bases and 5 bases respectively, with 26 bases between them. There are 18 residues in the CDR3. The CDR3 here is CASSDRPSGTNVDQPQHF. CDR3 nucleotide sequence: TGTGCCAGCAGCGACAGACCCTCCGGGACAAACGTGGATCAGCCCCAGCATTTT.